Each of the 20 T cell receptor beta chains below was sequenced from the same sample in a study of a mutant IDH1 vaccine in newly diagnosed glioma. What these receptors recognize is not known. Generated by immunoSEQ multiplex PCR, the TCRdb table keeps only in-frame clones and is missing some. The sample records 20,000 to 25,000 clones, 82% being singletons. Documented time point: week 23, last vaccination. Every vaccine dose comprised 300 ug of mutant IDH1 20-mer peptide plus topical imiquimod. The sequencing here drew on PBMCs, taken from a glioma patient whose treatment included an IDH1 peptide vaccine. These receptors all stem from a man younger than 45 with glioma.

The rearrangement uses TRBV30 and TRBJ1-3; D remains unclear. This CDR3 spans 13 amino acids. V lost 5 bases to trimming and J lost 0 bases, with 8 bases between them. Germline CDR1 GTSNPN, CDR2 SVGIG (reference sequence). CDR3 region: CAWARDSGNTIYF. The CDR3 region has the DNA TGTGCCTGGGCCCGAGACTCTGGAAACACCATATATTTT.

The chain carries TRBV2 and TRBJ1-2, with a possible D match to TRBD1 (6 bases). Trimming pared 7 bases from V and 7 bases from J, leaving 16 bases between. Germline assignment: CDR1 SNHLY and CDR2 FYNNEI. The CDR3 covers 13 residues. CDR3 loop: CASIRQEDVGYTF. For the CDR3, the DNA is TGTGCCAGCATACGACAGGAGGATGTTGGCTACACCTTC. The full variable domain, its missing parts supplied by reference TRBV2 and TRBJ1-2, is EPEVTQTPSHQVTQMGQEVILRCVPISNHLYFYWYRQILGQKVEFLVSFYNNEISEKSEIFDDQFSVERPDGSNFTLKIRSTKLEDSAMYFCASIRQEDVGYTFGSGTRLTVV.

This clone was observed once. The chain joins TRBV18 to TRBJ2-5; D is possibly TRBD2 (6 bases). V dropped 6 bases and J dropped 2 bases, with 16 bases sitting between them. The length of the CDR3 is 15 residues. CDR1 is KGHSH and CDR2 is LQKENI in the germline V gene. The DNA of the CDR3 is TGTGCCAGCTCCCCGCTAATGGGACTTCAAGAGACCCAGTACTTC. Protein: CASSPLMGLQETQYF.

V gene TRBV10-3 combines with J gene TRBJ1-1; D possibly corresponds to TRBD1 (5 bases). Germline loops: CDR1 ENHRY, CDR2 SYGVKD. CDR3 size: 15 residues. The germline V and J ends were trimmed by 3 bases and 4 bases, with 15 bases remaining between them. This CDR3 is CAISESKGTATEAFF. DNA of the CDR3: TGTGCCATCAGTGAAAGTAAAGGGACGGCCACTGAAGCTTTCTTT.

The V call is TRBV27, the J call TRBJ1-1; perhaps TRBD1 as D (5 bases). Trimming took off 5 bases at V and 0 bases at J, with 16 bases between the two ends. The CDR3 has 16 amino acids. CDR1 MNHEY and CDR2 SMNVEV come from the germline V gene (reference sequence). The CDR3 here is CASSPSVGTLNTEAFF. CDR3 in DNA: TGTGCCAGCAGTCCGTCCGTGGGGACTTTGAACACTGAAGCTTTCTTT.

The gene calls are TRBV6-1 and TRBJ1-3; 8 nucleotides line up with TRBD1. V lost 5 bases to trimming and J lost 4 bases; unmatched junction nucleotides: 4. The germline V gene has CDR1 MNHNS and CDR2 SASEGT. The CDR3 is 14 amino acids. The CDR3: CASSSRDRGNTIYF. DNA of the CDR3: TGTGCCAGCAGTTCCCGGGACAGGGGAAACACCATATATTTT.

By share, this clone counts as medium-sized (0.01 to 0.1%). CDR3 in DNA: TGTGCCTTGGGACAGGGGGTGAATCAGCCCCAGCATTTT. The encoded protein is CALGQGVNQPQHF. This chain connects TRBV30 to TRBJ1-5; 11 nucleotides line up with TRBD1. The ends lost 7 bases at V and 4 bases at J; junction bases unmatched: 3. The CDR3 has 13 amino acids. The V gene's germline CDR1 is GTSNPN and CDR2 SVGIG (reference sequence).

This chain uses TRBV19 with TRBJ2-1, with 9 bases identical to TRBD1. The V segment lost 2 bases and the J segment 5 bases; nucleotides outside the gene matches: 7. This CDR3 has 16 amino acids. The germline V gene encodes CDR1 LNHDA and CDR2 SQIVND (reference sequence). CDR3 nucleotides: TGTGCCAGTAGTATACTAGGGACAGGGTTTAACAATGAGCAGTTCTTC. Translation: CASSILGTGFNNEQFF.

The chain joins TRBV2 to TRBJ1-4; a weak D match, TRBD1 (5 bases). Between the trimmed V and J ends, which lost 4 bases and 6 bases, there was a span of 15 bases. CDR1 and CDR2 from the germline V gene are SNHLY and FYNNEI. CDR3 length: 15 residues. This CDR3 reads CASSARLGTYEKLFF. CDR3 bases: TGTGCCAGCAGTGCCCGACTGGGGACCTATGAAAAACTGTTTTTT.

The chain uses TRBV27 and TRBJ1-2; 10 nucleotides match TRBD1. The CDR3 is made up of 18 amino acids. V was pared by 5 bases and J by 0 bases, with 12 bases of the junction left unmatched. Germline V gene data show CDR1 as MNHEY and CDR2 as SMNVEV (reference sequence). The CDR3 region has the DNA TGTGCCAGCAGTCCACGAGGGAGGACAGGGGGTTCTAACTATGGCTACACCTTC. Translating it yields CASSPRGRTGGSNYGYTF.

The J gene is TRBJ1-3, the V gene TRBV7-8; TRBD1 is a possible D gene (5 bases). Germline V CDR1 and CDR2: SGHVS, FQNEAQ. The CDR3 runs to 17 residues. The V and J ends lost 5 bases and 0 bases respectively, with 17 bases between them. The CDR3 reads CASSGGDGIFSGNTIYF. Here the CDR3 DNA reads TGTGCCAGCAGCGGAGGGGACGGTATCTTCTCTGGAAACACCATATATTTT.

This chain connects TRBV5-1 to TRBJ1-2; D remains unclear. In germline, CDR1 is SGHRS, CDR2 YFSETQ. The CDR3 sequence is 13 residues long. V was shortened by 2 bases and J by 5 bases, with 10 bases between the two germline ends. Here the CDR3 reads CASSFGAAYGYTF. DNA for the CDR3: TGCGCCAGCAGCTTCGGTGCAGCATATGGCTACACCTTC.

This clone was observed a few times. The chain uses TRBV6-5 and TRBJ2-5; D could derive from TRBD1 or TRBD2 (5 bases each). The V end was cut by 5 bases, the J end by 3 bases, with 13 bases between. This CDR3 contains 14 residues. Per germline, CDR1 MNHEY and CDR2 SVGAGI. In DNA form, the CDR3 reads TGTGCCAGCAGTCCCCTGAGGGGAGAAGAGACCCAGTACTTC. Protein: CASSPLRGEETQYF.

This clone was seen only once. V and J are TRBV9 and TRBJ1-1; D may be TRBD1 (5 bases). V was trimmed by 3 bases and J by 5 bases, leaving 17 bases between them. The CDR3 length is 15 residues. Germline assignment: CDR1 SGDLS and CDR2 YYNGEE. For the CDR3, the DNA is TGTGCCAGCAGCGACCAATCAAATGGGGGGACTGAAGCTTTCTTT. Protein sequence: CASSDQSNGGTEAFF.

The J gene is TRBJ2-5, the V gene TRBV14, with D possibly matching TRBD1 (6 bases). CDR1 and CDR2 from the germline V gene are SGHDN and FVKESK. This CDR3 has 16 residues. V was cut by 3 bases and J by 1 base, with 15 bases left in between. CDR3 amino acids: CASSHTPNRAQETQYF. The CDR3 coding sequence is TGTGCCAGCAGCCACACACCAAACAGGGCCCAAGAGACCCAGTACTTC.

The chain uses TRBV29-1 and TRBJ2-7; 14 nucleotides align to TRBD2. The V gene's germline CDR1 is SQVTM and CDR2 ANQGSEA. This CDR3 contains 17 residues. The V gene end was trimmed by 6 bases and the J gene end by 0 bases; junction bases not matched to a gene: 10. Written as DNA, the CDR3 is TGCAGCGTGGGAAGGACTAGCGGGAGGCTCAGCTCCTACGAGCAGTACTTC. Its translation: CSVGRTSGRLSSYEQYF.

This clone was observed a single time. This sequence joins TRBV5-1 and TRBJ1-5; possible D gene TRBD1, 5 bases. CDR1 SGHRS and CDR2 YFSETQ come from the germline V gene. The CDR3 loop spans 14 amino acids. The V gene lost 1 base and the J gene lost 2 bases, with 7 bases spanning the gap. This CDR3 reads CASSLRGGNQPQHF. CDR3 coding DNA: TGCGCCAGCAGCTTGAGGGGAGGCAATCAGCCCCAGCATTTT.

The chain couples TRBV12-5 to TRBJ2-1; no clear D gene. Deletions cut 6 bases from V and 10 bases from J, with 25 bases between. The germline V gene encodes CDR1 LGHNT and CDR2 FRNRAP. The CDR3 consists of 16 residues. In DNA, the CDR3 is TGTGCTAGTGGCCAACCAGTATCCTACAATGATTGGGAGCAGTTCTTC. This translates into CASGQPVSYNDWEQFF. The variable domain in full, with the rest retrieved from reference TRBV12-5 and TRBJ2-1, is DARVTQTPRHKVTEMGQEVTMRCQPILGHNTVFWYRQTMMQGLELLAYFRNRAPLDDSGMPKDRFSAEMPDATLATLKIQPSEPRDSAVYFCASGQPVSYNDWEQFFGPGTRLTVL.

The genes are TRBV7-6 and TRBJ2-2, with D unresolved. This CDR3 is 15 amino acids long. V was cut by 3 bases and J by 0 bases, with 8 bases left in between. CDR1 and CDR2 from the germline V gene are SGHVS and FNYEAQ. CDR3 sequence reads: CASSFYAANTGELFF. In nucleotides, the CDR3 is TGTGCCAGCAGCTTTTACGCAGCGAACACCGGGGAGCTGTTTTTT.

The V call is TRBV27, the J call TRBJ1-5, with D tentatively TRBD1 (5 bases). V lost 3 bases and J 7 bases, leaving 13 bases between the germline ends. The CDR3 length is 14 residues. In germline, CDR1 is MNHEY, CDR2 SMNVEV (reference sequence). The CDR3 coding sequence is TGTGCCAGCAGTTTCTCATGGGGGGGGCAGCCCCAGCATTTT. The encoded protein is CASSFSWGGQPQHF.